This T cell receptor beta chain was identified in a study of identical twins. This clonotype was observed at least ten times. Trimming removed 1 base at V and 0 bases at J, with 16 bases between. CDR1 and CDR2 (germline): SNHLY, FYNNEI. The CDR3 totals 18 residues. TCRdb reanalysed the 5' RACE reads using MiXCR and keeps one entry per CDR3 protein. The data contain around 230,000 distinct CDR3 sequences, roughly 7.1% of them singletons. Another study also made use of these data, one on T cells expressing NK-cell markers. As reported in that work: The sequencing cohort of eight donors included seven HCMV-seropositive individuals and one seronegative individual. The authors applied an anti-gamma-delta TCR antibody in several experiments, and it restricted sorting to alpha-beta TCR T cells. Roughly six donors carried dominant NKG2C+ clonotypes that made up 1.0-7.0% of their CD8+ T cells. The study found these clonotypes also leading the CD3+CD56-NKG2C+ fraction in a few donors.

The sample consisted of CD8+ T cells sorted from blood. The rearrangement uses TRBV2 and TRBJ2-1; D is perhaps TRBD1 (6 bases). This TCR was recovered from a young woman in good health. CDR3 protein: CASSEGGTGRLSYNEQFF. CDR3 DNA: TGTGCCAGCAGTGAAGGGGGAACAGGGCGCCTCTCCTACAATGAGCAGTTCTTC. Based on the CDR3 plus reference TRBV2 and TRBJ2-1, the full variable domain is EPEVTQTPSHQVTQMGQEVILRCVPISNHLYFYWYRQILGQKVEFLVSFYNNEISEKSEIFDDQFSVERPDGSNFTLKIRSTKLEDSAMYFCASSEGGTGRLSYNEQFFGPGTRLTVL.